The rows below give T cell receptor beta chains drawn from one sample of a study of cytomegalovirus exposure and HLA in healthy donors. The assay was immunoSEQ multiplex PCR, and TCRdb's table has in-frame clones only and misses some. The sample carries about 130,000 clones, around 80% recorded once. The sequencing sample was made of PBMCs. These receptors were taken from a man in his thirties or forties in good health and CMV-seropositive. Each CDR3 is given with its conserved first and last residue. D genes are given only for firm matches. Rows give clone size only sometimes, using once, few, many, or a class for an expanded clone.

D gene: NA; V gene: TRBV19; clone size: once; J gene: TRBJ1-2; CDR3 protein: CASSNREGYGYTF; CDR3 DNA: TGTGCCAGTAGTAACAGGGAGGGGTATGGCTACACCTTC
D gene: NA; V gene: TRBV2; clone size: NA; J gene: TRBJ2-7; CDR3 protein: CASRRDTYEQYF; CDR3 DNA: TGTGCCAGCAGACGGGACACCTACGAGCAGTACTTC
D gene: NA; V gene: TRBV10-3; clone size: NA; J gene: TRBJ1-2; CDR3 protein: CAISERGSNYGYTF; CDR3 DNA: TGTGCCATCAGTGAGAGGGGCTCTAACTATGGCTACACCTTC
D gene: NA; V gene: TRBV5-4; clone size: NA; J gene: TRBJ2-6; CDR3 protein: CASSLAGTSGANVLTF; CDR3 DNA: TGTGCCAGCAGCTTGGCCGGGACATCTGGGGCCAACGTCCTGACTTTC
D gene: NA; V gene: TRBV5-1; clone size: few; J gene: TRBJ1-1; CDR3 protein: CASSSQPFEATNTEAFF; CDR3 DNA: TGCGCCAGCAGCTCCCAGCCCTTTGAAGCGACGAACACTGAAGCTTTCTTT
D gene: NA; V gene: TRBV9; clone size: NA; J gene: TRBJ1-2; CDR3 protein: CASSVVERDLGGYTF; CDR3 DNA: TGTGCCAGCAGCGTAGTGGAGAGGGATTTAGGTGGCTACACCTTC
D gene: NA; V gene: TRBV5-1; clone size: NA; J gene: TRBJ2-7; CDR3 protein: CASSLVLELGEQYF; CDR3 DNA: TGCGCCAGCAGCTTGGTACTAGAACTAGGCGAGCAGTACTTC
D gene: NA; V gene: TRBV30; clone size: NA; J gene: TRBJ1-5; CDR3 protein: CAWSGANQPQHF; CDR3 DNA: TGTGCCTGGAGTGGAGCGAATCAGCCCCAGCATTTT
D gene: NA; V gene: TRBV7-9; clone size: NA; J gene: TRBJ2-1; CDR3 protein: CASSLVPRGYNEQFF; CDR3 DNA: TGTGCCAGCAGCTTGGTGCCCCGGGGATACAATGAGCAGTTCTTC
D gene: TRBD2; V gene: TRBV7-8; clone size: NA; J gene: TRBJ2-7; CDR3 protein: CASSNQAGVYYEQYF; CDR3 DNA: TGTGCCAGCAGCAACCAAGCGGGGGTATACTACGAGCAGTACTTC
D gene: NA; V gene: TRBV7-2; clone size: once; J gene: TRBJ2-1; CDR3 protein: CASSPAILYEQFF; CDR3 DNA: TGTGCCAGCAGCCCCGCTATTCTCTATGAGCAGTTCTTC
D gene: TRBD1; V gene: TRBV6-1; clone size: NA; J gene: TRBJ2-7; CDR3 protein: CASHTGGTTYEQYF; CDR3 DNA: TGTGCCAGCCATACAGGGGGCACAACCTACGAGCAGTACTTC
D gene: NA; V gene: TRBV9; clone size: NA; J gene: TRBJ2-3; CDR3 protein: CASSPQLALALSTDTQYF; CDR3 DNA: TGTGCCAGCAGCCCCCAGTTGGCGCTAGCTCTCAGCACAGATACGCAGTATTTT
D gene: TRBD1; V gene: TRBV5-4; clone size: NA; J gene: TRBJ1-2; CDR3 protein: CASSLDRGHGYGYTF; CDR3 DNA: TGTGCCAGCAGCTTAGACAGGGGGCACGGCTATGGCTACACCTTC
D gene: NA; V gene: TRBV6-7; clone size: few; J gene: TRBJ2-2; CDR3 protein: CASSYSWRNGELFF; CDR3 DNA: TGTGCCAGCAGTTACTCGTGGAGGAATGGGGAGCTGTTTTTT
D gene: TRBD2; V gene: TRBV4-1; clone size: NA; J gene: TRBJ2-7; CDR3 protein: CASSQDAGGKYEQYF; CDR3 DNA: TGCGCCAGCAGCCAAGACGCGGGGGGGAAATACGAGCAGTACTTC
D gene: TRBD2; V gene: TRBV5-1; clone size: NA; J gene: TRBJ2-7; CDR3 protein: CASSEGTSGEGRGYEQYF; CDR3 DNA: TGCGCCAGCAGCGAGGGGACTAGCGGGGAGGGCCGAGGCTACGAGCAGTACTTC
D gene: TRBD1; V gene: TRBV7-2; clone size: few; J gene: TRBJ1-2; CDR3 protein: CASSLRQGFAGYTF; CDR3 DNA: TGTGCCAGCAGCTTACGACAGGGTTTTGCGGGCTACACCTTC
D gene: NA; V gene: TRBV4-3; clone size: NA; J gene: TRBJ2-3; CDR3 protein: CASSQDYADTQYF; CDR3 DNA: TGCGCCAGCAGCCAAGATTATGCAGATACGCAGTATTTT
D gene: NA; V gene: TRBV10-1; clone size: NA; J gene: TRBJ2-7; CDR3 protein: CASSELQGSYEQYF; CDR3 DNA: TGCGCCAGCAGTGAGCTTCAGGGTTCCTACGAGCAGTACTTC
D gene: TRBD1; V gene: TRBV2; clone size: NA; J gene: TRBJ1-1; CDR3 protein: CASEEGAGAFF; CDR3 DNA: TGTGCCAGCGAGGAGGGGGCAGGAGCTTTCTTT
D gene: NA; V gene: TRBV5-6; clone size: NA; J gene: TRBJ2-1; CDR3 protein: CASSSARRGSYNEQFF; CDR3 DNA: TGTGCCAGCAGCTCGGCTAGGAGGGGATCCTACAATGAGCAGTTCTTC
D gene: NA; V gene: TRBV27; clone size: NA; J gene: TRBJ1-5; CDR3 protein: CASSPAAGEGQPQHF; CDR3 DNA: TGTGCCAGCAGTCCAGCGGCAGGGGAGGGCCAGCCCCAGCATTTT
D gene: TRBD1; V gene: TRBV30; clone size: NA; J gene: TRBJ2-7; CDR3 protein: CAWSEGQEYYEQYF; CDR3 DNA: TGTGCCTGGAGTGAGGGACAGGAGTACTACGAGCAGTACTTC
D gene: NA; V gene: TRBV25-1; clone size: NA; J gene: TRBJ2-5; CDR3 protein: CASSDPTDRWRETQYF; CDR3 DNA: TGTGCCAGCAGTGACCCTACCGACAGATGGAGAGAGACCCAGTACTTC
D gene: TRBD2; V gene: TRBV5-4; clone size: NA; J gene: TRBJ2-7; CDR3 protein: CASSPPGEGREQYF; CDR3 DNA: TGTGCCAGCAGCCCCCCGGGGGAGGGTCGGGAGCAGTACTTC
D gene: TRBD2; V gene: TRBV6-4; clone size: NA; J gene: TRBJ2-1; CDR3 protein: CASSERTSGLNEQFF; CDR3 DNA: TGTGCCAGCAGTGAAAGGACTAGCGGGTTAAATGAGCAGTTCTTC
D gene: TRBD1; V gene: TRBV9; clone size: NA; J gene: TRBJ2-7; CDR3 protein: CASSVAIGAGQGSYEQYF; CDR3 DNA: TGTGCCAGCAGCGTAGCCATAGGGGCCGGACAGGGCTCCTACGAGCAGTACTTC
D gene: NA; V gene: TRBV30; clone size: NA; J gene: TRBJ1-1; CDR3 protein: CAWSAPEEAFF; CDR3 DNA: TGTGCCTGGAGCGCCCCAGAAGAAGCTTTCTTT
D gene: NA; V gene: TRBV19; clone size: NA; J gene: TRBJ2-2; CDR3 protein: CASSQEAARSTGELFF; CDR3 DNA: TGTGCCAGTTCCCAGGAGGCGGCTCGGTCCACCGGGGAGCTGTTTTTT
D gene: NA; V gene: TRBV2; clone size: medium-sized; J gene: TRBJ2-7; CDR3 protein: CATTVPGKYEQYF; CDR3 DNA: TGTGCCACCACGGTCCCGGGTAAATACGAGCAGTACTTC
D gene: NA; V gene: TRBV7-3; clone size: NA; J gene: TRBJ2-1; CDR3 protein: CASSKGLPSSYNEQFF; CDR3 DNA: TGTGCCAGCAGCAAGGGACTCCCGAGCTCCTACAATGAGCAGTTCTTC
D gene: TRBD2; V gene: TRBV7-9; clone size: NA; J gene: TRBJ2-3; CDR3 protein: CASSPLGSGGPTSTDTQYF; CDR3 DNA: TGTGCCAGCAGTCCCCTGGGGAGCGGGGGGCCAACTAGCACAGATACGCAGTATTTT
D gene: TRBD2; V gene: TRBV19; clone size: NA; J gene: TRBJ2-3; CDR3 protein: CASSIDVLAGFTDTQYF; CDR3 DNA: TGTGCCAGTAGTATCGACGTACTAGCGGGATTCACAGATACGCAGTATTTT
D gene: NA; V gene: TRBV5-1; clone size: NA; J gene: TRBJ1-1; CDR3 protein: CASSLFDSNTEAFF; CDR3 DNA: TGCGCCAGCAGCTTATTTGACAGTAACACTGAAGCTTTCTTT
D gene: NA; V gene: TRBV30; clone size: once; J gene: TRBJ2-2; CDR3 protein: CAWTGSHGELFF; CDR3 DNA: TGTGCCTGGACAGGGTCCCACGGGGAGCTGTTTTTT
D gene: NA; V gene: TRBV7-2; clone size: NA; J gene: TRBJ1-2; CDR3 protein: CASSPYGGGYTF; CDR3 DNA: TGTGCCAGCAGCCCCTACGGGGGGGGCTACACCTTC
D gene: NA; V gene: TRBV2; clone size: NA; J gene: TRBJ2-6; CDR3 protein: CASSDGNPGANVLTF; CDR3 DNA: TGTGCCAGCAGTGATGGCAATCCTGGGGCCAACGTCCTGACTTTC